These T cell receptor beta chains were read from a single sample in a study of control samples from healthy donors and cancer patients. Profiling relied on immunoSEQ multiplex PCR, and the TCRdb table lists in-frame clones only, not all of them. The repertoire consists of 100,000 to 150,000 clones, with roughly 84% occurring once and the leading ten covering under 2%. The sequencing sample was made of blood. The receptors were sampled from a young man in good health. The CDR3 runs from the conserved cysteine through the conserved F or W. The D gene is left open where the match is weak. Clone size is not always given. Where it is, it says once, few, many or a class for expanded clones.

d_gene: -; j_gene: TRBJ1-2; abundance: -; v_gene: TRBV14; CDR3aa: CASSQVNYGYTF; CDR3nt: TGTGCCAGCAGCCAAGTTAACTATGGCTACACCTTC
d_gene: TRBD2; j_gene: TRBJ2-5; abundance: -; v_gene: TRBV9; CDR3aa: CASSVGQGGETQYF; CDR3nt: TGTGCCAGCAGCGTAGGGCAGGGAGGGGAGACCCAGTACTTC
d_gene: -; j_gene: TRBJ2-7; abundance: -; v_gene: TRBV11-2; CDR3aa: CASSLTSDSSYEQYF; CDR3nt: TGTGCCAGCAGCTTGACTTCGGACAGCTCCTACGAGCAGTACTTC
d_gene: -; j_gene: TRBJ1-3; abundance: few; v_gene: TRBV6-5; CDR3aa: CASRSGPPNTIYF; CDR3nt: TGTGCCAGCAGATCCGGGCCTCCAAACACCATATATTTT
d_gene: TRBD1; j_gene: TRBJ1-4; abundance: -; v_gene: TRBV18; CDR3aa: CASSPVQGSFEKLFF; CDR3nt: TGTGCCAGCTCACCGGTACAGGGGTCTTTTGAAAAACTGTTTTTT
d_gene: TRBD2; j_gene: TRBJ2-1; abundance: once; v_gene: TRBV28; CDR3aa: CASSPSGTFYNEQFF; CDR3nt: TGTGCCAGCAGTCCGAGCGGGACTTTTTACAATGAGCAGTTCTTC
d_gene: -; j_gene: TRBJ2-7; abundance: -; v_gene: TRBV30; CDR3aa: CAWADKLSYEQYF; CDR3nt: TGTGCCTGGGCGGATAAGCTTTCCTACGAGCAGTACTTC
d_gene: -; j_gene: TRBJ1-2; abundance: -; v_gene: TRBV6-5; CDR3aa: CASSPTGPNYGYTF; CDR3nt: TGTGCCAGCAGTCCGACAGGACCGAACTATGGCTACACCTTC
d_gene: -; j_gene: TRBJ1-6; abundance: -; v_gene: TRBV18; CDR3aa: CASSPDFRVDSPLHF; CDR3nt: TGTGCCAGCTCACCAGATTTCAGGGTGGATTCACCCCTCCACTTT
d_gene: TRBD1; j_gene: TRBJ2-7; abundance: -; v_gene: TRBV7-2; CDR3aa: CASSLATGAAEQYF; CDR3nt: TGTGCCAGCAGCTTAGCGACAGGGGCCGCGGAGCAGTACTTC
d_gene: -; j_gene: TRBJ2-5; abundance: -; v_gene: TRBV12-5; CDR3aa: CASGLKETQYF; CDR3nt: TGTGCTAGTGGCCTGAAAGAGACCCAGTACTTC
d_gene: -; j_gene: TRBJ1-2; abundance: once; v_gene: TRBV12-5; CDR3aa: CASGSDGYGGYTF; CDR3nt: TGTGCTAGTGGTTCGGACGGCTACGGGGGCTACACCTTC
d_gene: TRBD1; j_gene: TRBJ1-4; abundance: -; v_gene: TRBV6-5; CDR3aa: CASADRVAADEKLFF; CDR3nt: TGTGCCAGCGCGGACAGGGTCGCCGCGGATGAAAAACTGTTTTTT
d_gene: -; j_gene: TRBJ2-1; abundance: -; v_gene: TRBV7-2; CDR3aa: CASSLGGAGPYNEQFF; CDR3nt: TGTGCCAGCAGCCTAGGGGGGGCGGGACCCTACAATGAGCAGTTCTTC
d_gene: -; j_gene: TRBJ1-2; abundance: -; v_gene: TRBV6-2/TRBV6-3; CDR3aa: CASSPRQIRHGYTF; CDR3nt: TGTGCCAGCAGTCCACGACAGATTCGTCATGGCTACACCTTC
d_gene: -; j_gene: TRBJ1-4; abundance: -; v_gene: TRBV19; CDR3aa: CASSMGREKLFF; CDR3nt: TGTGCCAGTAGCATGGGGCGTGAAAAACTGTTTTTT
d_gene: -; j_gene: TRBJ2-1; abundance: -; v_gene: TRBV28; CDR3aa: CATRDSGVGEQFF; CDR3nt: TGTGCCACTAGGGACTCAGGGGTTGGGGAGCAGTTCTTC
d_gene: TRBD1; j_gene: TRBJ2-1; abundance: -; v_gene: TRBV28; CDR3aa: CASRPSKGGRSSYNEQFF; CDR3nt: TGTGCCAGCAGGCCTTCTAAAGGGGGCAGGAGCTCCTACAATGAGCAGTTCTTC
d_gene: -; j_gene: TRBJ1-6; abundance: -; v_gene: TRBV5-1; CDR3aa: CASSLGSINSPLHF; CDR3nt: TGCGCCAGCAGCTTGGGGTCTATTAATTCACCCCTCCACTTT
d_gene: -; j_gene: TRBJ2-7; abundance: -; v_gene: TRBV19; CDR3aa: CASSNTWGSSYEQYF; CDR3nt: TGTGCCAGTAGCAATACCTGGGGAAGCTCCTACGAGCAGTACTTC
d_gene: TRBD2; j_gene: TRBJ2-1; abundance: -; v_gene: TRBV5-4; CDR3aa: CASSLPRENNEQFF; CDR3nt: TGTGCCAGCAGCTTGCCGCGGGAGAACAATGAGCAGTTCTTC
d_gene: -; j_gene: TRBJ2-1; abundance: -; v_gene: TRBV10-1; CDR3aa: CASSLVTSGSYNEQFF; CDR3nt: TGCGCCAGCAGTTTGGTAACTTCGGGGAGCTACAATGAGCAGTTCTTC
d_gene: TRBD1; j_gene: TRBJ2-2; abundance: -; v_gene: TRBV2; CDR3aa: CASSEARTGTGELFF; CDR3nt: TGTGCCAGCAGTGAAGCAAGGACAGGGACCGGGGAGCTGTTTTTT
d_gene: -; j_gene: TRBJ1-1; abundance: once; v_gene: TRBV11-2; CDR3aa: CASSSTGDNTEAFF; CDR3nt: TGTGCCAGCAGCTCGACCGGCGACAACACTGAAGCTTTCTTT
d_gene: -; j_gene: TRBJ2-3; abundance: -; v_gene: TRBV5-1; CDR3aa: CASSLSSGSGADTQYF; CDR3nt: TGCGCCAGCAGCTTGTCCTCCGGGAGCGGCGCAGATACGCAGTATTTT
d_gene: TRBD1; j_gene: TRBJ1-6; abundance: -; v_gene: TRBV5-1; CDR3aa: CASSKTGTPNNSPLHF; CDR3nt: TGCGCCAGCAGCAAGACAGGGACTCCAAATAATTCACCCCTCCACTTT
d_gene: -; j_gene: TRBJ1-3; abundance: -; v_gene: TRBV7-8; CDR3aa: CASSLGGAGNTIYF; CDR3nt: TGTGCCAGCAGCTTAGGAGGGGCTGGAAACACCATATATTTT